Sequencing of this T cell receptor beta chain was carried out in a study of shared clonotypes between healthy human individuals. Findings and limits, study-wide: Although depth was large, rarefaction showed that sequencing of the sorted subsets was incomplete. Generally, naive subsets (rather than memory subsets) showed larger estimated richness.

Germline loops: CDR1 SGHTA, CDR2 FQGNSA. The CDR3 runs to 15 residues. The V end lost 3 bases, the J end lost 2 bases, and 14 bases lay between the germline ends. Naive CD8 cells, CD45RO-negative and positively selected for CCR7, excluded terminally differentiated effector memory CD45RA+ cells. The assay was immunoSEQ multiplex PCR, and TCRdb's table has in-frame clones only and misses some. The sample shows 1.5 million to 2.5 million clones, just under 95% of them seen only once. In the case of this clone: What it binds is unknown.

The specimen sequenced was naive CD8+ T cells sorted from blood. The chain is built from TRBV7-2 and TRBJ2-7, with unresolved D. This clonotype was sampled from a man between 18 and 29 years old in good health. DNA for the CDR3: TGTGCCAGCAGCTTGGATCCAGGAAGTCCCTACGAGCAGTACTTC. It codes for CASSLDPGSPYEQYF.